The clone carrying this TCR beta chain was observed many times. Preparation of the TCRbeta library was carried out with unique molecular identifiers. TCRdb re-derived calls from the PCR reads in MiXCR, one entry per CDR3 protein. In the table there are almost 500,000 distinct CDR3 sequences, 12% of which are singletons. The data belong to a study of T-cell reconstitution after alpha-beta-depleted transplantation in children. Germline lookup yields CDR1 SGHKS and CDR2 YYEKEE (reference sequence). Trimming removed 0 bases at V and 2 bases at J, with 9 bases between. This CDR3 is 14 amino acids long. This TCR was recovered from a human donor who donated a stem cell graft to a child with combined immunodeficiency. The sample consisted of PBMCs from the stem cell graft donor, taken from the stem cell graft. This chain links TRBV5-5 with TRBJ2-7; D ambiguous. The CDR3 protein is CASSLDPGPYEQYF. The CDR3 DNA sequence: TGTGCCAGCAGCTTGGATCCCGGCCCCTACGAGCAGTACTTC.